This TCR beta chain was identified during a study of cytomegalovirus exposure and HLA in healthy donors. Study-level points and caveats: Presence/absence analyses treated sequencing depth as roughly uniform across donors. Solely CMV serostatus was available to characterize immune exposure. Most TCR sequences were uncommon, yet certain public TCRs appeared in many donors. TCR beta V- and J-gene trimming, according to a later analysis, was linked to a missense DCLRE1C variant.

For this clone: The antigen is unknown.

Trimming removed 1 base from V and 5 bases from J, with 11 bases in between. The CDR3 covers 14 residues. Per the germline V gene, CDR1 is MNHEY and CDR2 is SMNVEV (reference sequence). The PCR used 60 Vbeta and 13 Jbeta primers. Assay used: immunoSEQ multiplex PCR; TCRdb lists only in-frame clones, some missing. The sample consists of some 95,000 clones, around 73% of them appearing once. This chain connects TRBV27 to TRBJ1-1; D gene uncertain. Sequenced input: PBMCs. This receptor was obtained from a female donor in good health and CMV-seronegative. The CDR3 region has the DNA TGTGCCAGCAGTTTATTGAGTTCGGTAACTGAAGCTTTCTTT. Encoded protein: CASSLLSSVTEAFF.